These T cell receptor beta chains were read from a single sample in a study of blood T cell repertoires in COVID-19. Here immunoSEQ multiplex PCR was the method, and the copy in TCRdb shows in-frame clones only, minus some. Among more than 75,000 clones listed, 82% were seen once. The sample taken for sequencing was peripheral blood. All receptors come from a man between 60 and 75 years old with acute or convalescent COVID-19. The CDR3 runs from the conserved cysteine through the conserved F or W. The D gene is left open where the match is weak. Clone size is stated in some rows and not others, as once, few, many or a class when expanded.

V gene: TRBV6-5
D gene: .
J gene: TRBJ1-1
clone size: .
CDR3 DNA: TGTGCCAGCAGTTCTCCAAGGACAGCGAACACTGAAGCTTTCTTT
CDR3 protein: CASSSPRTANTEAFF

V gene: TRBV10-3
D gene: .
J gene: TRBJ2-3
clone size: .
CDR3 DNA: TGTGCCATCAGTGGGGCTCAAGATACGCAGTATTTT
CDR3 protein: CAISGAQDTQYF

V gene: TRBV7-2
D gene: .
J gene: TRBJ2-3
clone size: .
CDR3 DNA: TGTGCCAGCAGCTTATTGGCGGGCACAGATACGCAGTATTTT
CDR3 protein: CASSLLAGTDTQYF

V gene: TRBV7-2
D gene: TRBD2
J gene: TRBJ2-2
clone size: once
CDR3 DNA: TGTGCCAGCAGCAGACTAGCGGGGGATATCACCGGGGAGCTGTTTTTT
CDR3 protein: CASSRLAGDITGELFF

V gene: TRBV7-3
D gene: TRBD2
J gene: TRBJ2-1
clone size: .
CDR3 DNA: TGTGCCAGCAGCCTAGGGGCGGGGGAGTACGAGCAGTTCTTC
CDR3 protein: CASSLGAGEYEQFF

V gene: TRBV9
D gene: TRBD2
J gene: TRBJ2-5
clone size: once
CDR3 DNA: TGTGCCAGCAGCCCATCTAGCGGGAGGGAGACCCAGTACTTC
CDR3 protein: CASSPSSGRETQYF

V gene: TRBV6-2/TRBV6-3
D gene: .
J gene: TRBJ1-4
clone size: .
CDR3 DNA: TGTGCCAGCAGTTCCGGGACAATGGGTGAAAAACTGTTTTTT
CDR3 protein: CASSSGTMGEKLFF

V gene: TRBV4-3
D gene: .
J gene: TRBJ2-4
clone size: .
CDR3 DNA: TGCGCCAGCAGCCAAAATGTCGGGAGAGGGGACATTCAGTACTTC
CDR3 protein: CASSQNVGRGDIQYF

V gene: TRBV6-1
D gene: TRBD1
J gene: TRBJ2-1
clone size: few
CDR3 DNA: TGTGCCAGCAGTGAATTTGCGGGACAGGGTTACAATGAGCAGTTCTTC
CDR3 protein: CASSEFAGQGYNEQFF

V gene: TRBV19
D gene: .
J gene: TRBJ1-1
clone size: .
CDR3 DNA: TGTGCCAGTAGCGGAACGACAGCGCTCCTTGAAGCTTTCTTT
CDR3 protein: CASSGTTALLEAFF

V gene: TRBV2
D gene: .
J gene: TRBJ1-1
clone size: .
CDR3 DNA: TGTGCCAGCCGCCGGGAAGCTTTCTTT
CDR3 protein: CASRREAFF

V gene: TRBV28
D gene: .
J gene: TRBJ1-2
clone size: .
CDR3 DNA: TGTGCCAGCACCCCCGGGGGGGCGGAAGCTAACTATGGCTACACCTTC
CDR3 protein: CASTPGGAEANYGYTF

V gene: TRBV4-1
D gene: TRBD1
J gene: TRBJ2-7
clone size: .
CDR3 DNA: TGCGCCAGCAGCCAAGGACAGGGGGCGACATACGAGCAGTACTTC
CDR3 protein: CASSQGQGATYEQYF

V gene: TRBV28
D gene: TRBD1
J gene: TRBJ1-3
clone size: .
CDR3 DNA: TGTGCCAGCTCAAGGACAGGGAGAAACACCATATATTTT
CDR3 protein: CASSRTGRNTIYF

V gene: TRBV11-2
D gene: TRBD1
J gene: TRBJ2-3
clone size: .
CDR3 DNA: TGTGCCAGCAGCTCGGACAGGGCTGGGGATACGCAGTATTTT
CDR3 protein: CASSSDRAGDTQYF

V gene: TRBV18
D gene: TRBD1
J gene: TRBJ1-5
clone size: .
CDR3 DNA: TGTGCCAGCTCACCGGGACAGTTAGTTAGCAATCAGCCCCAGCATTTT
CDR3 protein: CASSPGQLVSNQPQHF

V gene: TRBV7-9
D gene: TRBD1
J gene: TRBJ2-7
clone size: .
CDR3 DNA: TGTGCCAGCAGCTTGGGACAGAGCTCCTACGAGCAGTACTTC
CDR3 protein: CASSLGQSSYEQYF

V gene: TRBV7-2
D gene: TRBD1
J gene: TRBJ1-1
clone size: once
CDR3 DNA: TGTGCCAGCACCAGGGGGATGAACACTGAAGCTTTCTTT
CDR3 protein: CASTRGMNTEAFF

V gene: TRBV7-2
D gene: .
J gene: TRBJ2-5
clone size: .
CDR3 DNA: TGTGCCAGCAGCCCCTCAAGTAGTGGAGAGACCCAGTACTTC
CDR3 protein: CASSPSSSGETQYF

V gene: TRBV24-1
D gene: .
J gene: TRBJ2-2
clone size: .
CDR3 DNA: TGTGCCACCAGTGATCCCGCAGGGGCCGGGGAGCTGTTTTTT
CDR3 protein: CATSDPAGAGELFF

V gene: TRBV2
D gene: .
J gene: TRBJ2-2
clone size: few
CDR3 DNA: TGTGCCAGCACTTCGGGAAAGAACACCGGGGAGCTGTTTTTT
CDR3 protein: CASTSGKNTGELFF

V gene: TRBV5-4
D gene: TRBD2
J gene: TRBJ2-2
clone size: .
CDR3 DNA: TGTGCCAGCAGCTCGCCGGGACTAGCTTACGGGGAGCTGTTTTTT
CDR3 protein: CASSSPGLAYGELFF

V gene: TRBV5-4
D gene: .
J gene: TRBJ1-1
clone size: .
CDR3 DNA: TGTGCCAGCAGCGCGTCAGGGCTTGGCGGCACTGAAGCTTTCTTT
CDR3 protein: CASSASGLGGTEAFF

V gene: TRBV6-5
D gene: TRBD1
J gene: TRBJ1-3
clone size: .
CDR3 DNA: TGTGCCAGTACTCTGACAGGGATGGGAAACACCATATATTTT
CDR3 protein: CASTLTGMGNTIYF

V gene: TRBV30
D gene: TRBD1
J gene: TRBJ1-2
clone size: once
CDR3 DNA: TGTGCCTGGAGTCTGACAGGGGGGGGCTACACCTTC
CDR3 protein: CAWSLTGGGYTF

V gene: TRBV29-1
D gene: .
J gene: TRBJ1-1
clone size: .
CDR3 DNA: TGCAGCGTTGAAATTTACAGGAAGAACACTGAAGCTTTCTTT
CDR3 protein: CSVEIYRKNTEAFF

V gene: TRBV27
D gene: TRBD1
J gene: TRBJ1-5
clone size: .
CDR3 DNA: TGTGCCAGCAGTTTATTAAGGGGGCAGGGTCAGCCCCAGCATTTT
CDR3 protein: CASSLLRGQGQPQHF

V gene: TRBV7-2
D gene: .
J gene: TRBJ1-4
clone size: .
CDR3 DNA: TGTGCCAGCAGCTCAGTTGCAACTAATGAAAAACTGTTTTTT
CDR3 protein: CASSSVATNEKLFF

V gene: TRBV19
D gene: TRBD1
J gene: TRBJ1-4
clone size: .
CDR3 DNA: TGTGCCAGTACCAAACAGGGGGCCACTAATGAAAAACTGTTTTTT
CDR3 protein: CASTKQGATNEKLFF

V gene: TRBV29-1
D gene: .
J gene: TRBJ1-1
clone size: .
CDR3 DNA: TGCAGCGTTGAAGATCGGGCACAGGGCGAAGCTTTCTTT
CDR3 protein: CSVEDRAQGEAFF

V gene: TRBV7-2
D gene: .
J gene: TRBJ2-1
clone size: .
CDR3 DNA: TGTGCCAGCAGCTTTCTACAGGCTTACAATGAGCAGTTCTTC
CDR3 protein: CASSFLQAYNEQFF

V gene: TRBV20-1
D gene: .
J gene: TRBJ2-1
clone size: .
CDR3 DNA: TGCGTCGGGGGAGTAAGGGAGCAGTTCTTC
CDR3 protein: CVGGVREQFF

V gene: TRBV28
D gene: TRBD2
J gene: TRBJ2-3
clone size: once
CDR3 DNA: TGTGCCAGCGGGACTAGCGGCTCCCGGGATACGCAGTATTTT
CDR3 protein: CASGTSGSRDTQYF

V gene: TRBV28
D gene: .
J gene: TRBJ1-1
clone size: .
CDR3 DNA: TGTGCCAGCAGTTCTGTGAACACTGAAGCTTTCTTT
CDR3 protein: CASSSVNTEAFF

V gene: TRBV5-1
D gene: .
J gene: TRBJ2-3
clone size: .
CDR3 DNA: TGCGCCAGCAGGCGGAACCTAGCGACTGGTACAGATACGCAGTATTTT
CDR3 protein: CASRRNLATGTDTQYF

V gene: TRBV29-1
D gene: TRBD1
J gene: TRBJ2-2
clone size: .
CDR3 DNA: TGCAGCGTTATACAGGGGGCTGGGGAGCTGTTTTTT
CDR3 protein: CSVIQGAGELFF

V gene: TRBV11-2
D gene: TRBD1
J gene: TRBJ1-5
clone size: .
CDR3 DNA: TGTGCCAGCAGCTTGGGGGGACAGAGTAATCAGCCCCAGCATTTT
CDR3 protein: CASSLGGQSNQPQHF

V gene: TRBV6-1
D gene: .
J gene: TRBJ1-5
clone size: .
CDR3 DNA: TGTGCCAGCAGTGAATATAGCAGGGTAGGCAATCAGCCCCAGCATTTT
CDR3 protein: CASSEYSRVGNQPQHF

V gene: TRBV10-3
D gene: TRBD2
J gene: TRBJ2-1
clone size: .
CDR3 DNA: TGTGCCATCAGTGAGGCGGCGGGAGGATCCTACAATGAGCAGTTCTTC
CDR3 protein: CAISEAAGGSYNEQFF

V gene: TRBV27
D gene: TRBD2
J gene: TRBJ2-3
clone size: few
CDR3 DNA: TGTGCCAGCAGACTAGCGCACACAGATACGCAGTATTTT
CDR3 protein: CASRLAHTDTQYF

V gene: TRBV19
D gene: TRBD1
J gene: TRBJ1-5
clone size: .
CDR3 DNA: TGTGCCAGTAGTGCAGACAGGGGCAGCCAGGTGCCCCAGCATTTT
CDR3 protein: CASSADRGSQVPQHF

V gene: TRBV12-3/TRBV12-4
D gene: .
J gene: TRBJ1-1
clone size: .
CDR3 DNA: TGTGCCAGCAGTTTGGGGAGCCCTTTTGAAGCTTTCTTT
CDR3 protein: CASSLGSPFEAFF

V gene: TRBV7-2
D gene: TRBD2
J gene: TRBJ2-3
clone size: .
CDR3 DNA: TGTGCCAGTGCACGGAGCGGGGGGGCAGATACGCAGTATTTT
CDR3 protein: CASARSGGADTQYF

V gene: TRBV5-6
D gene: .
J gene: TRBJ2-1
clone size: once
CDR3 DNA: TGTGCCAGCAGCCCAGGCTACAATGAGCAGTTCTTC
CDR3 protein: CASSPGYNEQFF

V gene: TRBV6-1
D gene: .
J gene: TRBJ1-2
clone size: .
CDR3 DNA: TGTGCCAGCAGTGAAGCTGCATGGGGCAACGCCTTC
CDR3 protein: CASSEAAWGNAF

V gene: TRBV7-9
D gene: .
J gene: TRBJ1-4
clone size: .
CDR3 DNA: TGTGCCAGCAGCTTAGGCGGAAATGAAAAACTGTTTTTT
CDR3 protein: CASSLGGNEKLFF

V gene: TRBV6-2/TRBV6-3
D gene: TRBD1
J gene: TRBJ2-3
clone size: .
CDR3 DNA: TGTGCCAGCAGTTACGCGGACAGGGGGCTAACAGATACGCAGTATTTT
CDR3 protein: CASSYADRGLTDTQYF

V gene: TRBV18
D gene: TRBD1
J gene: TRBJ1-2
clone size: once
CDR3 DNA: TGTGCCAGCTCACAGGAACAGGGGCGCGTGGATGGCTACACCTTC
CDR3 protein: CASSQEQGRVDGYTF

V gene: TRBV27
D gene: .
J gene: TRBJ2-5
clone size: .
CDR3 DNA: TGTGCCAGCAGTTTGGAGGGGCGCCGGGAGACCCAGTACTTC
CDR3 protein: CASSLEGRRETQYF

V gene: TRBV28
D gene: TRBD2
J gene: TRBJ2-1
clone size: .
CDR3 DNA: TGTGCCAGCAGTCCGAATAGCGGGAGGTTCTCCTACAATGAGCAGTTCTTC
CDR3 protein: CASSPNSGRFSYNEQFF

V gene: TRBV3-1/TRBV3-2
D gene: TRBD1
J gene: TRBJ1-2
clone size: .
CDR3 DNA: TGTGCCAGCAGCCAAGTTATAGGGGGCAACTATGGCTACACCTTC
CDR3 protein: CASSQVIGGNYGYTF

V gene: TRBV27
D gene: .
J gene: TRBJ1-2
clone size: .
CDR3 DNA: TGTGCCAGCAGTCCCTGGGGGGGTTATGGCTACACCTTC
CDR3 protein: CASSPWGGYGYTF

V gene: TRBV25-1
D gene: .
J gene: TRBJ2-1
clone size: .
CDR3 DNA: TGTGCCAGCAGTGGGTGGGGGGTGTACAATGAGCAGTTCTTC
CDR3 protein: CASSGWGVYNEQFF

V gene: TRBV5-1
D gene: .
J gene: TRBJ1-6
clone size: few
CDR3 DNA: TGCGCCAGCACGGACAGCTATAATTCACCCCTCCACTTT
CDR3 protein: CASTDSYNSPLHF

V gene: TRBV9
D gene: .
J gene: TRBJ1-5
clone size: .
CDR3 DNA: TGTGCCAGCAGCGTAGTGGGGGGGCCCCAGCATTTT
CDR3 protein: CASSVVGGPQHF